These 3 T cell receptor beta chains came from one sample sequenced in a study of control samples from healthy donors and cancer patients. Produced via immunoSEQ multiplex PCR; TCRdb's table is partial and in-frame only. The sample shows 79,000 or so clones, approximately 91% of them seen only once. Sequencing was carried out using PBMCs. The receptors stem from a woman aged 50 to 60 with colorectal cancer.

CDR3 DNA sequence: TGTGCCAGCAGTTTATGGGTAGCGGGGCCCAATGAGCAGTTCTTC. The encoded protein is CASSLWVAGPNEQFF. The V call is TRBV28, the J call TRBJ2-1, with 8 nucleotides matching TRBD2. There are 15 residues in the CDR3. Germline CDR1 reads MDHEN; CDR2 reads SYDVKM. Germline trimming cut 0 bases from V and 6 bases from J; bases unmatched to any gene: 4.

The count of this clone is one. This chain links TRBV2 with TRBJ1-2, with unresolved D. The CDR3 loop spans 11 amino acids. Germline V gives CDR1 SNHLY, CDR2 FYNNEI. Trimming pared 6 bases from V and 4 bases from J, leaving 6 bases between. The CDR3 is CASRTGYGYTF. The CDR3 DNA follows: TGTGCCAGCAGGACTGGCTATGGCTACACCTTC.

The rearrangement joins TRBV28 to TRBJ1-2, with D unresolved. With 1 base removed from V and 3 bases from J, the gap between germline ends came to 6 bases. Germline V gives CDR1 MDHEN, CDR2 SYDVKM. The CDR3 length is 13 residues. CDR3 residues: CASSLLRDYGYTF. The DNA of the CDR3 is TGTGCCAGCAGTTTATTGAGAGACTATGGCTACACCTTC.